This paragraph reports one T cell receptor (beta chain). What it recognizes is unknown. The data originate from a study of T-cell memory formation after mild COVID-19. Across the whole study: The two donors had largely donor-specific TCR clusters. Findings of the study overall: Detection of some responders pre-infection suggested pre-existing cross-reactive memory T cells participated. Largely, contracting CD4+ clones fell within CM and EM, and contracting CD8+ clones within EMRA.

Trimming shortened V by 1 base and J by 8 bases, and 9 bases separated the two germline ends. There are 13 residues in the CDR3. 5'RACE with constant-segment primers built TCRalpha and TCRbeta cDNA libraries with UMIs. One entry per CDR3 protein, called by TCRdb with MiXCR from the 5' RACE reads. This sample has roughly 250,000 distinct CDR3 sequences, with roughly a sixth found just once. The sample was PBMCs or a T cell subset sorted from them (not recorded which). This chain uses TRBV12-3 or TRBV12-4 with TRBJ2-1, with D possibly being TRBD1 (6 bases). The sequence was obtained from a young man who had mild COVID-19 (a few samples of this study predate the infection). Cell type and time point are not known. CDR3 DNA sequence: TGTGCCAGCAGTTTAGGACAGGTTCATGAGCAGTTCTTC. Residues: CASSLGQVHEQFF.